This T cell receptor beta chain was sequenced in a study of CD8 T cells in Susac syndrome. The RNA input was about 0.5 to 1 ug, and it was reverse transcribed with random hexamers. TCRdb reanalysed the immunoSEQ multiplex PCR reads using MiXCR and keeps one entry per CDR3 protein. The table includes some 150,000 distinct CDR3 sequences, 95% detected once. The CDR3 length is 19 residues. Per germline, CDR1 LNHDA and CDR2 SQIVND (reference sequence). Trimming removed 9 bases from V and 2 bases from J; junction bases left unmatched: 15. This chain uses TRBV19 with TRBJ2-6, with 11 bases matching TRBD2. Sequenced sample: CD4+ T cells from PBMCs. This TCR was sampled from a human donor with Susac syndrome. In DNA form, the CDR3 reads TGTGCCAGCTCCCCCCAATCATTACTAGCGGGAGCTGGGGCCAACGTCCTGACTTTC. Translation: CASSPQSLLAGAGANVLTF.